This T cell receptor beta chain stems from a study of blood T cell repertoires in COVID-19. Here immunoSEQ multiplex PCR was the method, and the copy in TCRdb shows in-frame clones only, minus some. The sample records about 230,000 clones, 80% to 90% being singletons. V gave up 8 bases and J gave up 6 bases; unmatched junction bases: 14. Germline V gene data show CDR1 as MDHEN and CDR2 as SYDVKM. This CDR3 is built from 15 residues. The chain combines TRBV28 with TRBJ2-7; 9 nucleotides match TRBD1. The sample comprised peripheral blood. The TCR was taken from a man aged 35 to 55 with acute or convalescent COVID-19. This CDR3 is CASLTRAGTGSEQYF. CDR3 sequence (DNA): TGTGCCAGCCTTACTCGAGCGGGGACAGGGTCCGAGCAGTACTTC.